Detailed here is one TCR beta chain. As yet, its antigen is unknown. PCR involved 60 Vbeta and 13 Jbeta primers. Using immunoSEQ multiplex PCR, the repertoire was profiled, and TCRdb retains in-frame clones only, with some absent. This sample has about 55,000 clones; roughly 80% occur once, and the top ten carry about 1.6%. Though nominally healthy at sampling, donors likely had unrecorded immune exposures. The source of the sample is a study of cytomegalovirus exposure and HLA in healthy donors. Study-wide results and caveats: Reportedly, HLA-A and HLA-B alleles of most subjects were accurately predicted from TCR beta. In the analysis, some V segments, TRBV6-2 and TRBV6-3 included, were excluded as indistinguishable. Trimming of TCR beta V- and J-genes showed a link, identified in a later analysis, to a missense DCLRE1C variant.

Germline assignment: CDR1 SGHTA and CDR2 FQGNSA. This CDR3 is built from 13 residues. Trimming removed 5 bases at V and 2 bases at J, with 7 bases between. The sequence was collected from a man aged 25-40 years in good health and CMV-seronegative. The sample comprised PBMCs. V is TRBV7-2 and J is TRBJ1-5; D unresolved. CDR3 sequence: CASSPPGNQPQHF. In nucleotides, the CDR3 is TGTGCCAGCAGCCCTCCTGGCAATCAGCCCCAGCATTTT.